These T cell receptor beta chains were read from a single sample in a study of B cell selection in AIRE deficiency. The data were produced by immunoSEQ multiplex PCR, yet TCRdb's version contains in-frame clones alone and is incomplete. The sample yields 20,000 to 25,000 clones, roughly 96% seen once. Sample: CD4+CD127+ conventional T cells sorted from PBMCs. The receptor source for this set is a human donor in good health. Each CDR3 is given with its conserved first and last residue. Each record gives: clone size, D gene, V gene, J gene, CDR3 DNA, CDR3 protein. A D gene is named only where the DNA matches it firmly. Only part of the rows carry a size: once, few, many, or a class if the clone is expanded.

clone size: once
D gene: -
V gene: TRBV27
J gene: TRBJ1-2
CDR3 DNA: TGTGCCAGCAGTTTCCGTGGCTACACCTTC
CDR3 protein: CASSFRGYTF

clone size: -
D gene: TRBD1
V gene: TRBV2
J gene: TRBJ1-5
CDR3 DNA: TGTGCCAGCAGTACCGGGACAGGGAATCAGCCCCAGCATTTT
CDR3 protein: CASSTGTGNQPQHF

clone size: -
D gene: TRBD1
V gene: TRBV5-4
J gene: TRBJ2-1
CDR3 DNA: TGTGCCAGCAGTCCGGGACAGGGGGTATACAATGAGCAGTTCTTC
CDR3 protein: CASSPGQGVYNEQFF

clone size: -
D gene: -
V gene: TRBV28
J gene: TRBJ2-5
CDR3 DNA: TGTGCCAGCAGTAACCAATACAGGGCAGAGACCCAGTACTTC
CDR3 protein: CASSNQYRAETQYF

clone size: -
D gene: -
V gene: TRBV13
J gene: TRBJ1-3
CDR3 DNA: TGTGCCAGCAGCCGGAGGGTATCCTCCTCTGGAAACACCATATATTTT
CDR3 protein: CASSRRVSSSGNTIYF

clone size: -
D gene: -
V gene: TRBV9
J gene: TRBJ2-7
CDR3 DNA: TGTGCCAGCAGCGCGGGAGACAGGGAGGGGGAGCAGTACTTC
CDR3 protein: CASSAGDREGEQYF

clone size: -
D gene: -
V gene: TRBV7-9
J gene: TRBJ2-7
CDR3 DNA: TGTGCCAGCAGCCCGGCCTACGAGCAGTACTTC
CDR3 protein: CASSPAYEQYF

clone size: -
D gene: TRBD2
V gene: TRBV7-6
J gene: TRBJ2-5
CDR3 DNA: TGTGCCAGCAGCTTAGTTGGGACTAGCGGACAAGAGACCCAGTACTTC
CDR3 protein: CASSLVGTSGQETQYF

clone size: -
D gene: -
V gene: TRBV7-3
J gene: TRBJ1-1
CDR3 DNA: TGTGCCAGCAGAGCAGATCCGAACACTGAAGCTTTCTTT
CDR3 protein: CASRADPNTEAFF

clone size: -
D gene: -
V gene: TRBV28
J gene: TRBJ2-2
CDR3 DNA: TGTGCCAGCAGTTTACGGGGAAGGTCGTCCGGGGAGCTGTTTTTT
CDR3 protein: CASSLRGRSSGELFF

clone size: -
D gene: -
V gene: TRBV5-1
J gene: TRBJ2-1
CDR3 DNA: TGCGCCAGCAGCACACCCGGGACTCCTTACGGGGAGCAGTTCTTC
CDR3 protein: CASSTPGTPYGEQFF

clone size: -
D gene: -
V gene: TRBV10-3
J gene: TRBJ2-1
CDR3 DNA: TGTGCCACCCTCGACAGTCGAGGCGATGAGCAGTTCTTC
CDR3 protein: CATLDSRGDEQFF

clone size: -
D gene: -
V gene: TRBV25-1
J gene: TRBJ2-7
CDR3 DNA: TGTGCCAGCAGTGAAGAGTGGGGGACCTACGAGCAGTACTTC
CDR3 protein: CASSEEWGTYEQYF

clone size: -
D gene: -
V gene: TRBV6-1
J gene: TRBJ2-1
CDR3 DNA: TGTGCCAGCAGTGAGACAGCTGGGAGAGGTGGCTACAATGAGCAGTTCTTC
CDR3 protein: CASSETAGRGGYNEQFF

clone size: -
D gene: TRBD1
V gene: TRBV4-1
J gene: TRBJ2-7
CDR3 DNA: TGCGCCAGCAGCCAAGACCCGGACAGGGTGCGGTACTTC
CDR3 protein: CASSQDPDRVRYF

clone size: -
D gene: TRBD2
V gene: TRBV18
J gene: TRBJ2-1
CDR3 DNA: TGTGCCAGCTCACAAGGCAGCGGGAGGGCCGGGGACAATGAGCAGTTCTTC
CDR3 protein: CASSQGSGRAGDNEQFF

clone size: -
D gene: TRBD2
V gene: TRBV19
J gene: TRBJ2-1
CDR3 DNA: TGTGCCAGTAGTATCGGGACTAACATAAGGTACAATGAGCAGTTCTTC
CDR3 protein: CASSIGTNIRYNEQFF

clone size: -
D gene: -
V gene: TRBV10-1
J gene: TRBJ2-1
CDR3 DNA: TGCGCCAGCAGTGAACGGTGGCCATTTTCCTACAATGAGCAGTTCTTC
CDR3 protein: CASSERWPFSYNEQFF

clone size: -
D gene: -
V gene: TRBV11-2
J gene: TRBJ1-6
CDR3 DNA: TGTGCCAGCAGCCTGTCTTCATCACCCCTCCACTTT
CDR3 protein: CASSLSSSPLHF

clone size: -
D gene: TRBD2
V gene: TRBV7-9
J gene: TRBJ2-6
CDR3 DNA: TGTGCCAGCAGCTTATCCGGGGGGGCCCTGACTTTC
CDR3 protein: CASSLSGGALTF

clone size: -
D gene: TRBD2
V gene: TRBV27
J gene: TRBJ2-1
CDR3 DNA: TGTGCCAGCAGTTCGCGACTAGCGGGTTACAATGAGCAGTTCTTC
CDR3 protein: CASSSRLAGYNEQFF

clone size: -
D gene: -
V gene: TRBV4-2
J gene: TRBJ2-7
CDR3 DNA: TGTGCCAGCAGCACCCGACAGGAGAGCTCCTACGAGCAGTACTTC
CDR3 protein: CASSTRQESSYEQYF

clone size: once
D gene: -
V gene: TRBV2
J gene: TRBJ1-3
CDR3 DNA: TGTGCCAGCAGTGTTAGGGCTGGAAACACCATATATTTT
CDR3 protein: CASSVRAGNTIYF